This entry lists 31 T cell receptor beta chains sequenced from one sample in a study of control samples from healthy donors and cancer patients. This table comes from immunoSEQ multiplex PCR, and its TCRdb copy is limited to in-frame clones, with some not included. The top ten hold around an eighth of the sample, which has 20,000 to 30,000 clones, approximately 90% seen once. What was sequenced was PBMCs. These receptors all come from a man in his forties or fifties with lung cancer.

The rearrangement uses TRBV7-2 and TRBJ2-3, with 7 bases matching TRBD1. This CDR3 contains 14 residues. The J segment lost 5 bases and the V segment lost 5 bases, leaving 7 bases of the junction unmatched. CDR1 is SGHTA, CDR2 FQGNSA, per germline. DNA for the CDR3: TGTGCCAGCAGCCTCGGGACAGTTGTAGATACGCAGTATTTT. It translates to CASSLGTVVDTQYF.

The chain couples TRBV24-1 to TRBJ2-3; 9 positions match TRBD1. Germline CDR1 is KGHDR and CDR2 is SFDVKD. The CDR3 runs 15 residues. J lost 3 bases, V lost 4 bases, and 4 bases had no gene match. CDR3 amino acids: CATSDRGQGTDTQYF. The CDR3 coding sequence is TGTGCCACCAGTGACCGAGGACAGGGGACAGATACGCAGTATTTT.

The chain links TRBV11-2 to TRBJ2-5, with no clear D. CDR3 length equals 13 residues. The V end lost 3 bases, the J end lost 1 base, and 6 bases lay between the germline ends. Germline V lookup: CDR1 SGHAT, CDR2 FQNNGV. This CDR3 is CASSLSFQETQYF. CDR3 nucleotides: TGTGCCAGCAGCTTGAGTTTCCAAGAGACCCAGTACTTC.

This chain uses TRBV5-1 with TRBJ2-7, with D possibly matching TRBD2 (5 bases). Germline V gene sequence: CDR1 SGHRS, CDR2 YFSETQ. V gave up 4 bases and J gave up 3 bases, with 17 bases separating them. The length of the CDR3 is 15 residues. CDR3 sequence: CASSGTSGRRYEQYF. The CDR3 bases are TGCGCCAGCAGCGGAACTAGTGGAAGACGCTACGAGCAGTACTTC.

The chain carries TRBV12-5 and TRBJ2-2; unclear D gene. Germline CDR1 and CDR2: LGHNT and FRNRAP. The CDR3 extends over 13 amino acids. The germline V and J ends were trimmed by 9 bases and 2 bases, with 10 bases remaining between them. The DNA of the CDR3 is TGTGCTAGAAATCGTCCCAACACCGGGGAGCTGTTTTTT. Encoded protein: CARNRPNTGELFF.

This clone was observed once. J is TRBJ2-7 and V is TRBV23-1; tentatively, D is TRBD2 (5 bases). TRBV23-1 is an ORF for which the function is uncertain. Trimming stripped 4 bases from V and 6 bases from J, with 10 bases between. The CDR3 length is 12 residues. The CDR3 loop reads CASSRSGTEQYF. The CDR3, as DNA: TGCGCCAGCAGTCGGAGCGGAACCGAGCAGTACTTC.

The chain recombines TRBV3-1 (or the pseudogene TRBV3-2) with TRBJ1-5, with a tentative D call TRBD1 (6 bases). The CDR3 contains 13 residues. V lost 2 bases and J 5 bases, leaving 7 bases between the germline ends. From germline, CDR1 is LGHDT and CDR2 YNNKEL (reference sequence). CDR3 nucleotide sequence: TGTGCCAGCAGCCAATGGACAGATCAGCCCCAGCATTTT. Residues: CASSQWTDQPQHF.

V is TRBV18 and J is TRBJ2-7, with 12 bases identical to TRBD2. This CDR3 has 19 amino acids. Per the germline V gene, CDR1 is KGHSH and CDR2 is LQKENI. With 3 bases clipped from V and 3 bases from J, the junction kept 15 bases outside the gene matches. Here the CDR3 reads CASSPRLATSGGLYYEQYF. The CDR3 bases are TGTGCCAGCTCACCTAGGCTAGCGACTAGCGGGGGTCTCTACTACGAGCAGTACTTC.

The CDR3 region has the DNA TGTGCCTGGAGTGGGGACTCCACAGATACGCAGTATTTT. This codes for CAWSGDSTDTQYF. The rearrangement links TRBV30 to TRBJ2-3, with a weak D call TRBD2 (6 bases). The CDR3 runs 13 residues. Germline V gene data show CDR1 as GTSNPN and CDR2 as SVGIG (reference sequence). The germline V and J ends were trimmed by 1 base and 2 bases, with 7 bases remaining between them.

The chain employs TRBV24-1 and TRBJ1-2; D gene ambiguous. Per the germline V gene, CDR1 is KGHDR and CDR2 is SFDVKD. V shed 6 bases and J shed 4 bases, with 11 bases lying between them. CDR3 length: 13 amino acids. The CDR3 DNA reads as TGTGCCACCAGTCCAAGGGATAGCTATGGCTACACCTTC. Translation gives CATSPRDSYGYTF.

The table lists this clone with a few counts. The chain carries TRBV18 and TRBJ1-5, with 8 positions matching TRBD1. The CDR3 runs 15 residues. CDR1 is KGHSH, CDR2 LQKENI, per germline. V dropped 2 bases and J dropped 6; count of bases not matched to a gene: 6. In DNA form, the CDR3 reads TGTGCCAGCTCACCAATGCAGGGGGCCGGTCAGCCCCAGCATTTT. Amino acid sequence: CASSPMQGAGQPQHF.

This rearrangement joins TRBV7-3 to TRBJ2-6; D not certain. Germline V CDR1 and CDR2: SGHTA, FQGTGA. This CDR3 spans 15 amino acids. Trimming took 5 bases from V and 0 from J, leaving 8 bases between them. The CDR3 DNA follows: TGTGCCAGCAGCAACAGTTTCTCTGGGGCCAACGTCCTGACTTTC. This codes for CASSNSFSGANVLTF. The entire variable domain, with the rest obtained from reference TRBV7-3 and TRBJ2-6, is as follows: GAGVSQTPSNKVTEKGKYVELRCDPISGHTALYWYRQSLGQGPEFLIYFQGTGAADDSGLPNDRFFAVRPEGSVSTLKIQRTERGDSAVYLCASSNSFSGANVLTFGAGSRLTVL.

V gene TRBV6-2 or TRBV6-3 combines with J gene TRBJ2-3; 9 nucleotides line up with TRBD2. Trimming took 0 bases from V and 5 from J; bases not matched to a gene: 9. This CDR3 region has 17 residues. Per the germline V gene, CDR1 is MNHEY and CDR2 is SVGEGT. The CDR3 loop is CASSYSRGTSSKDTQYF. In DNA, the CDR3 is TGTGCCAGCAGTTACTCGAGAGGGACTAGCAGTAAAGATACGCAGTATTTT.

The V gene is TRBV2, the J gene TRBJ1-2; possible D gene TRBD1, 5 bases. The CDR3 consists of 12 residues. The germline V and J ends were trimmed by 8 bases and 14 bases, with 21 bases remaining between them. The germline gives CDR1 SNHLY, CDR2 FYNNEI. CDR3 protein: CASVLDRGLQTF. CDR3 DNA: TGTGCCAGCGTACTCGATAGGGGTTTGCAAACCTTC.

This sequence joins TRBV10-3 and TRBJ1-5; 8 positions agree with TRBD1. Germline assignment: CDR1 ENHRY and CDR2 SYGVKD. CDR3 length equals 16 residues. The V segment lost 0 bases and the J segment 10 bases; nucleotides outside the gene matches: 11. CDR3 coding DNA: TGTGCCATCAGTGAGTCGTCGACAGGGGTGGGCGAACCCCAGCATTTT. This translates into CAISESSTGVGEPQHF.

V is TRBV2 and J is TRBJ1-2, with 8 bases identical to TRBD1. Trimming cost V 5 bases and J 8 bases; bases outside gene matches: 13. CDR1 and CDR2 from the germline V gene are SNHLY and FYNNEI. The CDR3 consists of 15 residues. The CDR3 protein is CASSPRQGPGPGYTF. For the CDR3, the DNA is TGTGCCAGCAGTCCAAGACAGGGGCCCGGGCCGGGCTACACCTTC.

The chain is built from TRBV9 and TRBJ2-5; 7 positions match TRBD1. The CDR3 has 14 amino acids. CDR1 is SGDLS and CDR2 is YYNGEE in the germline V gene. With 3 bases clipped from V and 5 bases from J, the junction kept 7 bases outside the gene matches. CDR3 loop: CASSERQGGETQYF. CDR3 DNA sequence: TGTGCCAGCAGCGAAAGACAGGGCGGGGAGACCCAGTACTTC.

The V gene is TRBV5-1, the J gene TRBJ2-2, with D unclear. Germline CDR1 SGHRS, CDR2 YFSETQ. The CDR3 is made up of 14 amino acids. The V end was cut by 6 bases, the J end by 7 bases, with 16 bases between. The CDR3 nucleotides are TGCGCCAGCATAGAATCGAGCTTCGGCGGGGAGCTGTTTTTT. Translated, it gives CASIESSFGGELFF.

This chain connects TRBV4-1 to TRBJ2-1; tentatively, D is TRBD1 (5 bases). Trimming left V 3 bases short and J 2 bases short, with 14 bases between. Germline V gives CDR1 MGHRA, CDR2 YSYEKL. This CDR3 is 16 amino acids long. CDR3 DNA: TGCGCCAGCAGCCAGAACTTGGACATGGCCTACAATGAGCAGTTCTTC. This gives the protein CASSQNLDMAYNEQFF.

This chain uses TRBV11-2 with TRBJ2-7; 9 nucleotides line up with TRBD1. The germline gives CDR1 SGHAT, CDR2 FQNNGV. Losses at the gene ends were 2 bases for V and 1 base for J; bases not matched to a gene: 6. This CDR3 has 16 residues. In nucleotides, the CDR3 is TGTGCCAGCAGCTTAATCGGACAGGGGTCTTCCTACGAGCAGTACTTC. This gives the protein CASSLIGQGSSYEQYF.

The V and J genes are TRBV6-5 and TRBJ2-1, with 8 bases matching TRBD1. This CDR3 spans 15 amino acids. The J segment lost 8 bases and the V segment lost 7 bases, leaving 13 bases of the junction unmatched. Germline V lookup: CDR1 MNHEY, CDR2 SVGAGI. CDR3 in amino acids: CASTELQGVGDEQFF. The CDR3 region has the DNA TGTGCCAGCACCGAGCTACAGGGGGTTGGGGATGAGCAGTTCTTC.

The rearrangement links TRBV6-6 to TRBJ1-1; D is uncertain. V dropped 2 bases and J dropped 0 bases, with 4 bases sitting between them. Per germline, CDR1 MNHNY and CDR2 SVGAGI (reference sequence). The CDR3 has 13 residues. The CDR3 sequence: CASSYSLNTEAFF. Here the CDR3 DNA reads TGTGCCAGCAGTTACAGTTTGAACACTGAAGCTTTCTTT.

The chain carries TRBV5-4 and TRBJ2-2, with TRBD2 matching over 9 bases. The CDR3 totals 18 residues. The ends lost 4 bases at V and 4 bases at J; junction bases unmatched: 14. Germline V gives CDR1 SGHNT, CDR2 YYREEE (reference sequence). CDR3 in DNA: TGTGCCAGCAGCCCCGCCGGGACTAGCCCTTCTGCCACCGGGGAGCTGTTTTTT. Its protein product is CASSPAGTSPSATGELFF.

The genes are TRBV4-3 and TRBJ1-1; 7 positions match TRBD1. J gave up 2 bases and V 3 bases, and 9 bases lay outside the gene matches. Germline V gene lookup returns CDR1 LGHNA and CDR2 YSLEER. The CDR3 has 16 amino acids. DNA of the CDR3: TGCGCCAGCAGCCACGCCTCGACAGGGATTAACACTGAAGCTTTCTTT. Translation gives CASSHASTGINTEAFF.

The V call is TRBV7-3, the J call TRBJ2-7; 9 nucleotides match TRBD1. The V gene's germline CDR1 is SGHTA and CDR2 FQGTGA. The length of the CDR3 is 13 residues. After removal of 2 bases from V and 6 bases from J, the junction contained 2 bases not matched to a gene. CDR3 in amino acids: CASSLETGGEQYF. In nucleotides, the CDR3 is TGTGCCAGCAGCTTAGAGACAGGGGGCGAGCAGTACTTC.

CDR3 nucleotide sequence: TGCGCCAGCAGTAGCCCAAATACGCAGTATTTT. This encodes CASSSPNTQYF. The V gene is TRBV10-2, the J gene TRBJ2-3; D is undetermined. Trimming took 5 bases from V and 7 from J, leaving 7 bases between them. Germline-derived CDR1 and CDR2 are WSHSY and SAAADI. This CDR3 comprises 11 residues.

The CDR3: CASSQAKNSPLHF. CDR3 nucleotides: TGTGCCAGCAGCCAAGCAAAGAATTCACCCCTCCACTTT. This chain joins TRBV3-1 (or the pseudogene TRBV3-2) and TRBJ1-6; D unresolved. The V gene lost 1 base and the J gene lost 7 bases, with 5 bases spanning the gap. Germline CDR1 LGHDT, CDR2 YNNKEL (reference sequence). CDR3 length: 13 amino acids.

This clone came up once. V gene TRBV9 combines with J gene TRBJ1-3; no clear D. Trimming took off 0 bases at V and 4 bases at J, with 11 bases between the two ends. Germline CDR1 reads SGDLS; CDR2 reads YYNGEE. The CDR3 totals 15 residues. DNA of the CDR3: TGTGCCAGCAGCGTAGGACAAGGTATCGGAAACACCATATATTTT. As protein: CASSVGQGIGNTIYF.

In this sample, this clone turned up once. The genes are TRBV6-5 and TRBJ2-1; D perhaps matches TRBD1 (7 bases). The V gene lost 11 bases and the J gene lost 0 bases, with 17 bases spanning the gap. Germline V CDR1 and CDR2: MNHEY, SVGAGI. The CDR3 is made up of 15 amino acids. For the CDR3, the DNA is TGTGCCGGTAAGAGACAGGGAGGCTCCTACAATGAGCAGTTCTTC. Amino acid sequence: CAGKRQGGSYNEQFF.

The rearrangement links TRBV12-5 to TRBJ2-1; D may correspond to TRBD1 or TRBD2 (5 bases each). Germline V gene lookup returns CDR1 LGHNT and CDR2 FRNRAP. With 7 bases removed from V and 5 bases from J, the gap between germline ends came to 21 bases. CDR3 size: 16 residues. CDR3 in DNA: TGTGCTAGTGCCGCGCGTGGGGACGGGGTTAACAATGAGCAGTTCTTC. Its translation: CASAARGDGVNNEQFF.

This rearrangement joins TRBV11-2 to TRBJ1-1; 9 bases fit TRBD1. This CDR3 has 14 amino acids. V trimming: 0 bases; J trimming: 11 bases; junction bases outside the gene matches: 7. Looked up from germline, CDR1 is SGHAT and CDR2 is FQNNGV. The chain's CDR3 is CASSLDPGTGTAFF. CDR3 DNA sequence: TGTGCCAGCAGCTTAGACCCGGGGACAGGGACGGCTTTCTTT.